Presented here are 23 T cell receptor beta chains from one specimen sequenced in a study of T cells in localized non-small cell lung cancer. Sequenced by immunoSEQ multiplex PCR; TCRdb stores in-frame clones only, minus some. The data hold thousands of clones, with approximately 40% observed a single time. The specimen comprised lung tumor tissue, sampled before any cancer treatment. These receptors came from a woman aged 40-69 years with stage I lung adenocarcinoma.

V gene TRBV19 combines with J gene TRBJ1-5, with 11 bases aligning to TRBD1. This CDR3 has 18 amino acids. V lost 3 bases to trimming and J lost 6 bases; unmatched junction nucleotides: 13. From germline, CDR1 is LNHDA and CDR2 SQIVND (reference sequence). This chain's CDR3 is CASSILVGTGGTPQPQHF. The CDR3 DNA reads as TGTGCCAGTAGTATCCTTGTAGGGACAGGGGGTACCCCTCAGCCCCAGCATTTT.

The rearrangement joins TRBV30 to TRBJ2-1; 12 bases align to TRBD2. CDR1 and CDR2 from the germline V gene are GTSNPN and SVGIG (reference sequence). The CDR3 runs 16 residues. V was clipped by 0 bases and J by 9 bases; unmatched bases: 9. This chain's CDR3 is CAWSVGLAGGRGEQFF. CDR3 bases: TGTGCCTGGAGTGTGGGGCTAGCGGGAGGGCGAGGTGAGCAGTTCTTC.

The chain joins TRBV18 to TRBJ2-7; no definite D call. The V gene's germline CDR1 is KGHSH and CDR2 LQKENI. Trimming took 6 bases from V and 0 from J, leaving 15 bases between them. This CDR3 region has 15 residues. CDR3 nucleotides: TGTGCCAGCTCCCCCGGCCGGCTTTACTCCTACGAGCAGTACTTC. Amino acids: CASSPGRLYSYEQYF.

The rearrangement uses TRBV4-1 and TRBJ2-1, with 11 bases lining up with TRBD2. CDR1 and CDR2 from the germline V gene are MGHRA and YSYEKL. The CDR3 sequence is 16 residues long. V shed 3 bases and J 3 bases; nucleotides not matched to a gene: 4. The CDR3 here is CASSQLGLADYNEQFF. In DNA, the CDR3 is TGCGCCAGCAGCCAGTTGGGACTAGCGGACTACAATGAGCAGTTCTTC.

There are a few counts of this clone. The rearrangement joins TRBV5-1 to TRBJ2-7, with D uncertain. This CDR3 comprises 14 residues. The germline CDR1 and CDR2 sequences are SGHRS and YFSETQ. Between the trimmed V and J ends, which lost 4 bases and 5 bases, there was a span of 16 bases. CDR3 sequence (DNA): TGCGCCAGCAGCCCCCTGAGCCCCCAACACGAGCAGTACTTC. As protein: CASSPLSPQHEQYF.

This clone was seen only a few times. The CDR3 loop is CASTEVGRSQGNTIYF. CDR3 nucleotide sequence: TGTGCCAGCACCGAAGTGGGAAGATCTCAGGGAAACACCATATATTTT. The J gene is TRBJ1-3, the V gene TRBV6-8, with D hard to call. CDR1 and CDR2 from the germline V gene are MNHGY and SAAAGT. The CDR3 is 16 residues long. V lost 7 bases and J 4 bases, leaving 20 bases between the germline ends.

The gene calls are TRBV30 and TRBJ1-3, with D uncertain. Deletions cut 7 bases from V and 0 bases from J, with 10 bases between. The CDR3 runs to 13 residues. The germline gives CDR1 GTSNPN, CDR2 SVGIG (reference sequence). The CDR3 protein is CASGASSGNTIYF. The CDR3 DNA reads as TGTGCCTCTGGCGCAAGCTCTGGAAACACCATATATTTT.

This chain joins TRBV2 and TRBJ1-2, with TRBD1 matching 7 bases. The germline CDR1 and CDR2 sequences are SNHLY and FYNNEI. V lost 4 bases to trimming and J lost 8 bases; unmatched junction nucleotides: 10. The CDR3 has 14 amino acids. The CDR3 reads CASSVDRVARGYTF. Written as DNA, the CDR3 is TGTGCCAGCAGTGTAGACAGGGTGGCTCGGGGCTACACCTTC.

V is TRBV29-1 and J is TRBJ1-1; TRBD1 matches at 7 bases. Germline-derived CDR1 and CDR2 are SQVTM and ANQGSEA. The J segment lost 1 base and the V segment lost 5 bases, leaving 13 bases of the junction unmatched. This CDR3 contains 16 residues. The CDR3 DNA is TGCAGCGTTTATGGGACAGTCCCTTCACCGAACACTGAAGCTTTCTTT. Translating it yields CSVYGTVPSPNTEAFF.

There are a few counts of this clone. This chain links TRBV6-8 with TRBJ1-1, with D hard to call. Trimming took off 1 base at V and 2 bases at J, with 20 bases between the two ends. CDR1 and CDR2 from the germline V gene are MNHGY and SAAAGT. CDR3 length equals 18 residues. This CDR3 reads CASSYLIGIISLNTEAFF. CDR3 bases: TGTGCCAGCAGTTACTTGATCGGTATAATTAGTCTCAACACTGAAGCTTTCTTT.

V usage is TRBV30 and J usage is TRBJ2-7; no reliable D call. Germline CDR1 reads GTSNPN; CDR2 reads SVGIG (reference sequence). CDR3 length: 11 residues. Trimming stripped 1 base from V and 3 bases from J, with 4 bases between. The CDR3 nucleotides are TGTGCCTGGAGTGCGGGCTACGAGCAGTACTTC. This encodes CAWSAGYEQYF.

This chain links TRBV19 with TRBJ1-5; tentatively, D is TRBD1 (5 bases). Trimming removed 7 bases from V and 7 bases from J, with 17 bases in between. Germline V CDR1 and CDR2: LNHDA, SQIVND (reference sequence). This CDR3 region has 14 residues. The CDR3 nucleotides read TGTGCCAGTACGGCATGGGGGGATCGGCAGCCCCAGCATTTT. Amino acid sequence: CASTAWGDRQPQHF.

This clone was detected a few times. The V gene is TRBV6-8, the J gene TRBJ1-1; perhaps TRBD1 as D (6 bases). This CDR3 region has 12 residues. Germline loops: CDR1 MNHGY, CDR2 SAAAGT. V lost 6 bases to trimming and J lost 8 bases, with 13 bases between them. The CDR3 DNA reads as TGTGCCAGCAGGGGGTGGGGGCTAGAAGCTTTCTTT. Translation: CASRGWGLEAFF.

V usage is TRBV5-1 and J usage is TRBJ2-1; 9 bases line up with TRBD2. The V and J ends lost 0 bases and 3 bases, in that order; junction bases with no gene match: 4. CDR1 and CDR2 from the germline V gene are SGHRS and YFSETQ. The CDR3 runs 16 residues. CDR3 residues: CASSLAAGGFYNEQFF. CDR3 sequence (DNA): TGCGCCAGCAGCTTGGCGGCGGGAGGGTTCTACAATGAGCAGTTCTTC.

This clone was seen a single time. The chain recombines TRBV18 with TRBJ2-3, with D possibly matching TRBD2 (6 bases). Trimming took off 0 bases at V and 1 base at J, with 8 bases between the two ends. The CDR3 totals 15 residues. Germline V gene lookup returns CDR1 KGHSH and CDR2 LQKENI. In DNA, the CDR3 is TGTGCCAGCTCACCACCGGGACTCCGCACAGATACGCAGTATTTT. This codes for CASSPPGLRTDTQYF.

The chain recombines TRBV9 with TRBJ2-1; the match to TRBD1 covers 9 bases. CDR3 length: 14 residues. J was trimmed by 1 base and V by 5 bases; bases with no gene match: 1. Looked up from germline, CDR1 is SGDLS and CDR2 is YYNGEE. This chain's CDR3 is CASRDRGSYNEQFF. The CDR3 DNA follows: TGTGCCAGCAGGGACAGGGGTTCCTACAATGAGCAGTTCTTC. Full variable domain (remainder filled in from reference TRBV9 and TRBJ2-1): DSGVTQTPKHLITATGQRVTLRCSPRSGDLSVYWYQQSLDQGLQFLIQYYNGEERAKGNILERFSAQQFPDLHSELNLSSLELGDSALYFCASRDRGSYNEQFFGPGTRLTVL.

This clone showed up just a few times. This chain joins TRBV30 and TRBJ1-1; D is unclear. Germline-derived CDR1 and CDR2 are GTSNPN and SVGIG (reference sequence). The CDR3 has 14 amino acids. V lost 7 bases, J lost 3 bases, and 18 bases lay in between. CDR3 DNA: TGTGCCTCAAGGGAATATGTTGGGGACACTGAAGCTTTCTTT. Its protein is CASREYVGDTEAFF.

This clone was detected a few times. This chain joins TRBV2 and TRBJ2-3; 11 positions match TRBD2. V trimming: 9 bases; J trimming: 4 bases; junction bases outside the gene matches: 12. Germline CDR1 is SNHLY and CDR2 is FYNNEI. There are 16 residues in the CDR3. This chain's CDR3 is CASTSGSFVGADTQYF. The CDR3 coding sequence is TGTGCCAGTACTAGCGGGAGCTTTGTCGGTGCAGATACGCAGTATTTT.

This clone was observed a handful of times. The gene calls are TRBV6-7 and TRBJ1-2; D remains ambiguous. TRBV6-7 is classed as an ORF, of uncertain function. The CDR3 runs to 11 residues. Trimming removed 10 bases at V and 3 bases at J, with 9 bases between. This CDR3 reads CAIFGDYGYTF. DNA of the CDR3: TGTGCCATCTTTGGAGACTATGGCTACACCTTC.

J is TRBJ1-4 and V is TRBV28; D not certain. Trimming took off 7 bases at V and 1 base at J, with 7 bases between the two ends. CDR3 size: 13 residues. The germline gives CDR1 MDHEN, CDR2 SYDVKM. CDR3 DNA sequence: TGTGCCAGCACAGCCCGAACTAATGAAAAACTGTTTTTT. It specifies CASTARTNEKLFF.

This clone was counted only a few times. The chain joins TRBV30 to TRBJ2-5; 9 positions match TRBD1. The CDR3 length is 16 residues. V was clipped by 3 bases and J by 5 bases; unmatched bases: 13. The germline gives CDR1 GTSNPN, CDR2 SVGIG (reference sequence). DNA for the CDR3: TGTGCCTGGAGAGGGGGCCTTACAGGGGGCCGCGAGACCCAGTACTTC. This codes for CAWRGGLTGGRETQYF. Full variable domain (missing parts from reference TRBV30 and TRBJ2-5): SQTIHQWPATLVQPVGSPLSLECTVEGTSNPNLYWYRQAAGRGLQLLFYSVGIGQISSEVPQNLSASRPQDRQFILSSKKLLLSDSGFYLCAWRGGLTGGRETQYFGPGTRLLVL.

By proportion, this clone is medium-sized. This rearrangement joins TRBV11-3 to TRBJ2-2; D remains ambiguous. Deletions cut 3 bases from V and 1 base from J, with 9 bases between. The CDR3 runs 15 residues. Germline assignment: CDR1 SGHNT and CDR2 YENEEA. The CDR3 protein is CASSFFSMNTGELFF. CDR3 in DNA: TGTGCCAGCAGCTTCTTCTCCATGAACACCGGGGAGCTGTTTTTT.

The CDR3 protein is CASSFQPDSYEQFF. The DNA of the CDR3 is TGTGCCAGTAGTTTTCAACCAGATTCGTATGAGCAGTTCTTC. The chain links TRBV19 to TRBJ2-1; the D is unclear. Deletions cut 5 bases from V and 8 bases from J, with 16 bases between. This CDR3 has 14 residues. Germline V lookup: CDR1 LNHDA, CDR2 SQIVND (reference sequence).